This record concerns one T cell receptor (beta chain) sequence. Its antigen remains unidentified. Base qualities are not recorded, but no much larger clone differs from it by a single base. The source of the sample is a study of cytomegalovirus exposure and HLA in healthy donors (dated by TCRdb to the late 2010s). As for the study more broadly: In an earlier analysis of several hundred of the donors, 276 Gb of sequence data and 100 million or so unique TCR beta sequences from 150 million to 200 million T cells were reported. Approximately 310 gigabases of sequencing data and 91 million or so unique TCR sequences made up an early release that covered approximately 700 HLA-typed donors. Among the roughly 410 genotyped donors, more than 70% belonged to the genetic ancestry cluster associated with self-reported Caucasian donors. The study aimed to test whether cataloging public T cell receptors could reveal signatures of past pathogen exposure. Using immunosequencing, the study profiled T cell repertoires from fewer than 850 subjects and related those repertoires to cytomegalovirus serostatus. In addition to the first cohort of around 670 subjects, a separate validation cohort of approximately 110 different subjects was used. To predict cytomegalovirus infection status, the study combined high-throughput TCR immunosequencing, statistical association of individual TCRs with disease status, and machine learning. In a later analysis, previously published TCR beta repertoires from 550 to 700 donors were re-analyzed and high-resolution HLA genotyping was added so that TCR occurrence patterns could be studied. In the later analysis, no new phenotypic data were used to find candidate immune exposures; instead, reliance was placed on TCR beta sequences and their occurrence across donors. To decide whether each TCR beta V gene segment behaved as functional or pseudogenic, an earlier analysis of approximately 600 of the donors relied on high-throughput TCR beta sequencing. Donor age, sex, ethnicity and CMV serostatus were compiled alongside the repertoire data. A later genetic analysis used genome-wide SNP genotypes for about 55% of the 666 donors, treating that subset as a discovery cohort. Every discovery cohort repertoire had been produced on one sequencing platform. HLA typing covered class I and class II loci at four-digit resolution. Typing coverage varied by locus: about 629-630 donors for A, B, C, DRB1 and DQB1; more than 500 for DQA1; around 570 for DPA1; around 450 for DPB1. Several DR-DQ haplotypes were handled as single units for association and clustering, since linkage in the cohort was strong. On average, about 200,000 unique TCR beta nucleotide sequences were sequenced per donor among more than 350 genotyped donors of the cohort, with roughly 20% of those sequences being non-productive.

On the study overall, not on this receptor specifically: Assigning TCR associations to individual alleles was difficult when HLA alleles, especially DR and DQ, strongly co-occurred. Some IMGT-functional V segments, including TRBV6-2 and TRBV6-3, could not be distinguished by the 87-base-pair reads and were therefore excluded. A group of highly shared sequence variants was considered likely to be a technical artifact of the sequencing pipeline. At a false discovery rate of 0.05, a later analysis linked 15,000 to 20,000 TCR beta sequences to specific HLA alleles. HLA typing was unavailable for some donors at each locus, so association tests used only the typed subset. A later genetic analysis reported fewer N-insertions in productive TCRs among donors in an Asian-associated ancestry cluster than the approximately 700-donor mean. According to a later analysis, parvovirus B19, influenza, CMV and Epstein-Barr virus appeared linked to several top co-occurrence clusters. In a later analysis, HLA-associated TCR beta chains showed more clonal expansion and lower generation probabilities than non-associated chains that were equally common. Three of the identified cytomegalovirus-associated TCR beta chains were confirmed in vitro to be specific for cytomegalovirus antigens. Most TCR sequences were seen in very few donors, while some public TCRs were found in many individuals. The classifier was reported to diagnose cytomegalovirus status with high specificity and sensitivity in both the original cohort and the validation cohort. A later analysis found that TCR association rates varied across HLA loci, with DRB1 alleles showing the most associated TCRs and HLA-C alleles the fewest. In a later analysis, most CMV-associated TCR beta chains were found to appear HLA-restricted, with HLA associations seemingly driven largely by CMV exposure. In an earlier analysis of about 600 of the donors, most TCR beta V segments appeared in productive rearrangements about 87% or about 30% of the time, broadly matching IMGT annotations. This cohort had only TCR beta chains sequenced, and the lack of alpha or paired-chain data limited which features could be detected. Because counts were too low, about 15 rarely observed V segments, including chromosome 9 orphons, were left out of the earlier analysis of 500 to 750 of the donors. The study listed approximately 160 TCR beta chains as associated with cytomegalovirus. According to the authors, the approach could potentially be generalized to other disease states and immunological phenotypes. V-gene and J-gene trimming of TCR beta chains was associated with a missense DCLRE1C variant in a later genetic analysis, and the association was replicated in an independent cohort. Sequencing depth was assumed to be roughly uniform across donors in the presence/absence analyses, though that assumption may not hold. Linkage disequilibrium might explain the correlated functional status among segregating V segments, but an unknown experimental factor could not be ruled out. A further reported finding was that TCR beta sequences accurately predicted the HLA-A and HLA-B alleles for most subjects in the first cohort. CMV serostatus was the only immune exposure information available for the cohort.

The cohort comprised fewer than 750 healthy bone marrow donors. Cohort members were all nominally healthy when sampled, although unrecorded immune exposures were likely present. The donor tested CMV seronegative, placing the donor among the 350 or so seronegative members of the cohort. Each donor provided a peripheral blood sample, and peripheral blood mononuclear cells were used for TCR beta sequencing. The Qiagen DNeasy Blood Extraction Kit was used to extract genomic DNA from the blood cell samples. The library was generated by the immunoSEQ multiplex PCR assay. For the multiplex PCR, a mixture combining 60 forward primers for TCR Vbeta segments and 13 reverse primers for TCR Jbeta segments was used. The CDR3 region of rearranged TCR beta genes was amplified from genomic DNA with a multiplex PCR assay. Amplified TCR beta libraries were sequenced as 87-base-pair reads on the Illumina HiSeq System. Per the original workflow: A later analysis counted approximately 76 million unique TCR beta chains across the 640 or so repertoires, and around 9.9 million of these chains were shared by at least two donors. A nearest-neighbor algorithm error-corrected the raw reads and collapsed the reads into unique sequences, merging closely related sequences to remove PCR and sequencing errors. To assign V, D and J gene segments, CDR3 sequences were aligned to IMGT reference sequences. For a sequence to be retained, at least a six-nucleotide match to both a V gene segment and a J gene segment was required. Rearrangements were classified as productive when the CDR3 lacked stop codons and remained in frame with V and J, and all other rearrangements were classified as non-productive. Following IMGT convention, CDR3 was defined as the stretch from the second conserved V-encoded cysteine up to the conserved J-encoded phenylalanine. The earlier analysis of roughly 590 of the donors excluded sequences that lacked an unambiguous match to a single V gene segment. In an earlier analysis of around 600 of the donors, V segments were called functional above 56.7% productive rearrangements and were called segregating when the between-donor standard deviation exceeded 5%. A statistical classification framework was built for diagnosing cytomegalovirus status from the catalog of TCR beta chain sequences. In a later analysis, TCR nucleotide sequences were compared against IMGT/GENE-DB human TR gene sequences so that V and J genes could be assigned. The TCRdist pipeline was used in a later analysis to assign CDR3 sequences and most-parsimonious VDJ recombination scenarios. In a later analysis, every TCR beta chain was defined by the combination of its CDR3 amino acid sequence and its V-gene family, and reads without a unique V-gene family were dropped. A later analysis removed several hundred highly shared, low-generation-probability nucleotide sequences to deal with suspected cross-contamination and a sequencing artifact. For each public chain, a later analysis derived a clonal expansion index from normalized ranks of inferred template counts within each repertoire. In a later analysis, generation probabilities were computed with a VDJ recombination model fitted to out-of-frame rearrangements, and the resulting probabilities were checked against IGoR. In a later analysis, TCR-TCR, TCR-HLA and TCR-CMV co-occurrence was scored with hypergeometric tests, and a repertoire-size bias correction was applied to TCR pairs. In a later analysis, false discovery rates were estimated by permuting HLA or CMV assignments 20 times. A later analysis grouped co-occurring TCRs with DBSCAN, adding TCRdist sequence similarity when clustering within HLA-allele-positive subsets. Repertoires with fewer than 30,000 or more than 120,000 public chains were left out of co-occurrence clustering, as were a handful of repertoires with anomalous nucleotide sharing. The source is immuneACCESS, and TCRdb retained only in-frame sequences with V and J called. Part of the clones is not carried over; for the studies checked, unresolved V genes explain less than half of this, and the remainder is unexplained. For V, J and clone size, that table is used; D and trimming come from the DNA. A total of approximately 170,000 clones appear in this sample, roughly 85% of them only once. Clones ranked in the top ten supply 1% of the sample.

The CDR3, from cysteine to phenylalanine, totals 14 residues. The entry retains the CDR3 DNA only, 42 bases that are in frame from base 1. CDR1 and CDR2 are read off the germline V gene as MDHEN and SYDVKM. The V end loses 5 bases and the J end loses 13 bases, and a stretch of 23 bases separates them. This TCR derives from a boy aged 2 to 9 in good health and CMV-seronegative. The specimen sequenced was PBMCs. Recombination linked TRBV28 to TRBJ1-1; a tentative D match to TRBD1 spans 6 bases. The CDR3: CASSPPPIQGNGFF. In nucleotide form, the sequence is TGTGCCAGCAGTCCGCCGCCTATTCAGGGGAACGGTTTCTTT.